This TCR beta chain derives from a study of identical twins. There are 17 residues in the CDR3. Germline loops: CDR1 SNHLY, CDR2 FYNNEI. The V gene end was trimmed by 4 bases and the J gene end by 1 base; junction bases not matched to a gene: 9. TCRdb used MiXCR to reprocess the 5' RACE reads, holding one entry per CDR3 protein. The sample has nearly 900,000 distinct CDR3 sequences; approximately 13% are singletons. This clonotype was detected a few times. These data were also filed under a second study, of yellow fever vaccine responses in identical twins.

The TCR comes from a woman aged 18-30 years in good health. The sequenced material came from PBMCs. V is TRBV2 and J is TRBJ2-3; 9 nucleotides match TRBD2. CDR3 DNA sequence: TGTGCCAGCAGTGGACCCCCCCGGACTAGCGGCACAGATACGCAGTATTTT. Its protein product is CASSGPPRTSGTDTQYF.